This T cell receptor beta chain was identified during a study of blood T cell repertoires in COVID-19. In the authors' workflow: Amplification of reference gene primers provided the estimated nucleated cell counts. TCRdb's copy holds only in-frame clones and misses some; the assay was immunoSEQ multiplex PCR. V and J calls and clone size are as listed in that table; D and trimming were resolved from the DNA. The sample yields over 110,000 clones, 65% to 90% seen once. Trimming removed 9 bases at V and 5 bases at J, with 14 bases between. The CDR3 is 13 residues long. Germline V gene sequence: CDR1 KGHDR, CDR2 SFDVKD.

This clonotype was sampled from a human donor in a cohort sampled during active COVID-19. This sequence joins TRBV24-1 and TRBJ2-3, with TRBD2 as a possible D gene (5 bases). Source material: peripheral blood. CDR3 bases: TGTGCCACCGGTGGTAGCGAGATAGATACGCAGTATTTT. Translated, it gives CATGGSEIDTQYF.